Listed below are T cell receptor beta chains from one sample, sequenced in a study of CD8+ T cells in alopecia areata. TCRdb's table, derived via immunoSEQ multiplex PCR, lists solely in-frame clones and lacks some. This table holds about 150,000 clones, around 47% found once. Sequencing was performed on CD4+ T cells sorted from blood. The receptors were sampled from a human donor with alopecia areata. The CDR3 runs from the conserved cysteine through the conserved F or W. D genes are given only for firm matches. Part of the rows lack a size; the others show once, few, many or a class for expanded clones.

D gene: TRBD1; V gene: TRBV29-1; clone size: few; J gene: TRBJ2-5; CDR3 DNA: TGCAGCGTCTGGACAGGGGGAATTGGGGAGACCCAGTACTTC; CDR3 protein: CSVWTGGIGETQYF
D gene: -; V gene: TRBV18; clone size: few; J gene: TRBJ2-5; CDR3 DNA: TGTGCCAGCTCTCAGTCGCCGCCCCTGCAAGAGACCCAGTACTTC; CDR3 protein: CASSQSPPLQETQYF
D gene: -; V gene: TRBV2; clone size: -; J gene: TRBJ1-5; CDR3 DNA: TGTGCCAGCAGTGTAAGAACGGATGATCAGCCCCAGCATTTT; CDR3 protein: CASSVRTDDQPQHF
D gene: TRBD1; V gene: TRBV6-5; clone size: few; J gene: TRBJ1-2; CDR3 DNA: TGTGCCAGCAGCTCCCCACAGGGGGTCTATGGCTACACCTTC; CDR3 protein: CASSSPQGVYGYTF
D gene: -; V gene: TRBV7-8; clone size: -; J gene: TRBJ1-5; CDR3 DNA: TGTGCCAGCAGCTCAACCCTTGGGGACTATAGCAATCAGCCCCAGCATTTT; CDR3 protein: CASSSTLGDYSNQPQHF
D gene: -; V gene: TRBV5-1; clone size: -; J gene: TRBJ2-1; CDR3 DNA: TGCGCCAGCAGCTTGACCAATGAGCAGTTCTTC; CDR3 protein: CASSLTNEQFF
D gene: -; V gene: TRBV5-1; clone size: -; J gene: TRBJ2-5; CDR3 DNA: TGCGCCAGCAGCGAAGGCGGGATAGGGTCGGAGACCCAGTACTTC; CDR3 protein: CASSEGGIGSETQYF
D gene: -; V gene: TRBV19; clone size: -; J gene: TRBJ2-4; CDR3 DNA: TGTGCCAGTACCCCATCGGCGGGAGCCAAAAACATTCAGTACTTC; CDR3 protein: CASTPSAGAKNIQYF
D gene: -; V gene: TRBV18; clone size: -; J gene: TRBJ2-5; CDR3 DNA: TGTGCCAGCTCACTCCGCTGGGACCAAGAGACCCAGTACTTC; CDR3 protein: CASSLRWDQETQYF
D gene: -; V gene: TRBV9; clone size: few; J gene: TRBJ2-5; CDR3 DNA: TGTGCCAGCAGCGTAGGGTTCCCGGGACGGCAAGAGACCCAGTACTTC; CDR3 protein: CASSVGFPGRQETQYF
D gene: TRBD2; V gene: TRBV28; clone size: few; J gene: TRBJ2-1; CDR3 DNA: TGTGCCAGCAGTTCGGCTAGCGGGAACTACAATGAGCAGTTCTTC; CDR3 protein: CASSSASGNYNEQFF
D gene: -; V gene: TRBV4-1; clone size: -; J gene: TRBJ2-5; CDR3 DNA: TGCGCCAGCAGCCATAGGACGTACCAAGAGACCCAGTACTTC; CDR3 protein: CASSHRTYQETQYF
D gene: TRBD2; V gene: TRBV29-1; clone size: -; J gene: TRBJ2-1; CDR3 DNA: TGCAGCGTAACCGGACTAGTTTCCTACAATGAGCAGTTCTTC; CDR3 protein: CSVTGLVSYNEQFF
D gene: -; V gene: TRBV30; clone size: -; J gene: TRBJ2-7; CDR3 DNA: TGTGCCTGGAGTGGCTCCTACGAGCAGTACTTC; CDR3 protein: CAWSGSYEQYF
D gene: TRBD1; V gene: TRBV6-5; clone size: few; J gene: TRBJ1-2; CDR3 DNA: TGTGCCAGCAGTTACCTAGGGGGCTCGAGCTACACCTTC; CDR3 protein: CASSYLGGSSYTF
D gene: TRBD2; V gene: TRBV19; clone size: few; J gene: TRBJ2-4; CDR3 DNA: TGTGCCAGTAGGCCGTGGACTAGCGGGAAAGCCAAAAACATTCAGTACTTC; CDR3 protein: CASRPWTSGKAKNIQYF
D gene: -; V gene: TRBV27; clone size: -; J gene: TRBJ1-2; CDR3 DNA: TGTGCCAGCAGTCCTCGAGATGTTCGCGGGGGCTACACCTTC; CDR3 protein: CASSPRDVRGGYTF
D gene: -; V gene: TRBV18; clone size: few; J gene: TRBJ1-1; CDR3 DNA: TGTGCCAGCTCCGATCTCCTCGACACTGAAGCTTTCTTT; CDR3 protein: CASSDLLDTEAFF
D gene: TRBD1; V gene: TRBV5-1; clone size: -; J gene: TRBJ1-2; CDR3 DNA: TGCGCCAGCAGAACATTACGAACAGGGGACTATGGCTACACCTTC; CDR3 protein: CASRTLRTGDYGYTF
D gene: -; V gene: TRBV15; clone size: -; J gene: TRBJ2-7; CDR3 DNA: TGTGCCACCAGCAAGGGGAAAGACTACGAGCAGTACTTC; CDR3 protein: CATSKGKDYEQYF
D gene: -; V gene: TRBV5-1; clone size: -; J gene: TRBJ2-7; CDR3 DNA: TGCGCCAGCAGCTCGGGCCCAGGGAGAGGCTACGAGCAGTACTTC; CDR3 protein: CASSSGPGRGYEQYF
D gene: -; V gene: TRBV28; clone size: -; J gene: TRBJ1-2; CDR3 DNA: TGTGCCAGCACCGAACCCCGTAGGGTAAACTATGGCTACACCTTC; CDR3 protein: CASTEPRRVNYGYTF
D gene: TRBD2; V gene: TRBV7-9; clone size: -; J gene: TRBJ2-7; CDR3 DNA: TGTGCCAGCAGCTTTAGCGGGAACGGCTACGAGCAGTACTTC; CDR3 protein: CASSFSGNGYEQYF
D gene: TRBD2; V gene: TRBV29-1; clone size: -; J gene: TRBJ2-3; CDR3 DNA: TGCAGCGTCCGGCCTAGCGGGAACACAGATACGCAGTATTTT; CDR3 protein: CSVRPSGNTDTQYF
D gene: -; V gene: TRBV7-2; clone size: few; J gene: TRBJ1-1; CDR3 DNA: TGTGCCAGCAGCCTAGACAGCTACACTGAAGCTTTCTTT; CDR3 protein: CASSLDSYTEAFF
D gene: -; V gene: TRBV28; clone size: -; J gene: TRBJ2-1; CDR3 DNA: TGTGCCAGCAGTTTCAGATACAATGAGCAGTTCTTC; CDR3 protein: CASSFRYNEQFF
D gene: -; V gene: TRBV7-8; clone size: -; J gene: TRBJ1-1; CDR3 DNA: TGTGCCAGCAGCGGGGACATCTACACTGAAGCTTTCTTT; CDR3 protein: CASSGDIYTEAFF
D gene: -; V gene: TRBV25-1; clone size: -; J gene: TRBJ2-1; CDR3 DNA: TGTGCCAGCAGTGAAGAAACAGGGATTGAGCAGTTCTTC; CDR3 protein: CASSEETGIEQFF
D gene: -; V gene: TRBV28; clone size: -; J gene: TRBJ2-7; CDR3 DNA: TGTGCCAGCAGCCCTGGGGGGGCAGGGTCGTACGAGCAGTACTTC; CDR3 protein: CASSPGGAGSYEQYF
D gene: -; V gene: TRBV28; clone size: -; J gene: TRBJ2-7; CDR3 DNA: TGTGCCAGCGCGCAGGGTTCTTGGCGCGAGCAGTACTTC; CDR3 protein: CASAQGSWREQYF
D gene: TRBD2; V gene: TRBV10-1; clone size: few; J gene: TRBJ2-1; CDR3 DNA: TGCGCCAGCAGTTTTAGCGGGTCCTACAATGAGCAGTTCTTC; CDR3 protein: CASSFSGSYNEQFF
D gene: -; V gene: TRBV9; clone size: few; J gene: TRBJ1-2; CDR3 DNA: TGTGCCAGCAGCGAGGCGCCTGAACATGGCTACACCTTC; CDR3 protein: CASSEAPEHGYTF
D gene: -; V gene: TRBV25-1; clone size: -; J gene: TRBJ2-5; CDR3 DNA: TGTGCCAGCAGTGAAGCCACCGGGAGTAGGCAGTACTTC; CDR3 protein: CASSEATGSRQYF